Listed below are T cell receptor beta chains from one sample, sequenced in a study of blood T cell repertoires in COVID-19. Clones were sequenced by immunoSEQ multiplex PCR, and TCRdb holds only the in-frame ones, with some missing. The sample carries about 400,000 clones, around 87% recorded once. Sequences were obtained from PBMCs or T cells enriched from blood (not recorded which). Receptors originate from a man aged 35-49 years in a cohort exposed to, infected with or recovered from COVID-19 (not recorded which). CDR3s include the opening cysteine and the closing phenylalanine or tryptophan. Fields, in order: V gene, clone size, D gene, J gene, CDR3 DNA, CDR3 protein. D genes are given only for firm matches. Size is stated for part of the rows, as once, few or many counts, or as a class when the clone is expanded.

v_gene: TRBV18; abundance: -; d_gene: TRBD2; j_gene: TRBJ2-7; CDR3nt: TGTGCCAGCTCACCTACGGGACTAGCGGCCTACGAGCAGTACTTC; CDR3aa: CASSPTGLAAYEQYF
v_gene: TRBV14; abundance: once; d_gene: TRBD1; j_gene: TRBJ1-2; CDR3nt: TGTGCCAGCAGCCACATCGGGACAGTAGTTAACTATGGCTACACCTTC; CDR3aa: CASSHIGTVVNYGYTF
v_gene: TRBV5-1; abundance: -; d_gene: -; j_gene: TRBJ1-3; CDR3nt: TGCGCCAGCAGCTTGGTTTCGGGGGAGGGAAACACCATATATTTT; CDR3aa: CASSLVSGEGNTIYF
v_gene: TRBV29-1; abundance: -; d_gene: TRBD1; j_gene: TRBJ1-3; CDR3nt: TGCAGCGTTGTTCAAAGTGGGACAGGGGTAAACACCATATATTTT; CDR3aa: CSVVQSGTGVNTIYF
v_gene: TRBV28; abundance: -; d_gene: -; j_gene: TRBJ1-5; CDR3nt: TGTGCCAGCAGTTTATTCACAGGTAGCAATCAGCCCCAGCATTTT; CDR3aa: CASSLFTGSNQPQHF
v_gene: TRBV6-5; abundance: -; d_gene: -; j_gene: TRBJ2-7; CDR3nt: TGTGCCAGCAGCCCCGTCTGGGGGAGGAACGAGCAGTACTTC; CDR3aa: CASSPVWGRNEQYF
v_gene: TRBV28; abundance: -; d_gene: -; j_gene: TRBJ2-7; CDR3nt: TGTGCCAGCAGTCCCTCTCGGGTCCATTCCTACGAGCAGTACTTC; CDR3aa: CASSPSRVHSYEQYF
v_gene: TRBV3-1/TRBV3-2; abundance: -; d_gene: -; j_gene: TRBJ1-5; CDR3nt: TGTGCCAGCAGCCTGGACATTAGCAATCAGCCCCAGCATTTT; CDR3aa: CASSLDISNQPQHF
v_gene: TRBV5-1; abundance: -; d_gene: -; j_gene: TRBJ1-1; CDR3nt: TGCGCCAGCAGCTTGTACAGGGACACTACGTCCGAAGCTTTCTTT; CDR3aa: CASSLYRDTTSEAFF
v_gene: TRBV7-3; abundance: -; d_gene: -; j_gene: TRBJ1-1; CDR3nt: TGTGCCAGCAGCCTGCGGACAGACTACACTGAAGCTTTCTTT; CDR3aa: CASSLRTDYTEAFF
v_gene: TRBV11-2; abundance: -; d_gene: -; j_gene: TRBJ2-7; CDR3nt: TGTGCCAGCAGCTCCCAGACAGGTACGACCTACGAGCAGTACTTC; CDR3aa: CASSSQTGTTYEQYF
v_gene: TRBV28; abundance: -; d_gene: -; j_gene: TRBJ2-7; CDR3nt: TGTGCCAGCAGTTTGGGGACAAGGGTCTCCTACGAGCAGTACTTC; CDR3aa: CASSLGTRVSYEQYF
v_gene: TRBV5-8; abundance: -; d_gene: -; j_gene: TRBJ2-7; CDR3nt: TGTGCCAGCAGTCTTCTGGACAGCCGCTACGAGCAGTACTTC; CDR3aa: CASSLLDSRYEQYF
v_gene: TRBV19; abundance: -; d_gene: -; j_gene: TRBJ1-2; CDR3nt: TGTGCCAGTAGCCTCTCGGACAGAAACGACAACTATGGCTACACCTTC; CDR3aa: CASSLSDRNDNYGYTF
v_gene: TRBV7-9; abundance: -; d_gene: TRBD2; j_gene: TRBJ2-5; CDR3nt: TGTGCCAGCAGCTTTGACACTAGCGGAAAAGAGACCCAGTACTTC; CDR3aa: CASSFDTSGKETQYF
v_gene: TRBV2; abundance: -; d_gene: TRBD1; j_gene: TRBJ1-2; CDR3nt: TGTGCCAGCGGTACAGGGGTCGGCTACACCTTC; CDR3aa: CASGTGVGYTF
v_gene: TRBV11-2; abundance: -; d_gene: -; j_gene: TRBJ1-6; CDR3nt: TGTGCCAGCAGGACGACGGGAAGCTCCTATAATTCACCCCTCCACTTT; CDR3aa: CASRTTGSSYNSPLHF
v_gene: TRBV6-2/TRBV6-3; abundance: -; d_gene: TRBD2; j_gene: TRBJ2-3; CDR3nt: TGTGCCAGCAGTTACTCCGGGACAGGGAGAGCTAGCGGGAGGGCCCAAGATACGCAGTATTTT; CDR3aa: CASSYSGTGRASGRAQDTQYF
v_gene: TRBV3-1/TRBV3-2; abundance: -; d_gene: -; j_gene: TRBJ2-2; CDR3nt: TGTGCCAGCAGCCAAGATCACCCCGGGACAACGAACACCGGGGAGCTGTTTTTT; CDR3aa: CASSQDHPGTTNTGELFF
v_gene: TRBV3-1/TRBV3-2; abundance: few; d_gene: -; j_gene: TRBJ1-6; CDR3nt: TGTGCCAGCAGCCGGGCCGACGTGCAAAATTCACCCCTCCACTTT; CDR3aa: CASSRADVQNSPLHF
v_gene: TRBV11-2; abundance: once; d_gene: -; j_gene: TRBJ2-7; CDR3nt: TGTGCCAGCAGCCGACGGCTTGTCGAGGGCTCCGAGCAGTACTTC; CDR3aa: CASSRRLVEGSEQYF
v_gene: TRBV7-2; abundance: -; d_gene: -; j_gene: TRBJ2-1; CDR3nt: TGTGCCAGCAGCTTAGAGTCGGGGACCTACAATGAGCAGTTCTTC; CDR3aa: CASSLESGTYNEQFF
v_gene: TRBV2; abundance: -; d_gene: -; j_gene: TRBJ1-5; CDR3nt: TGTGCCAGCAGTGAAGGGGACATTAGCAATCAGCCCCAGCATTTT; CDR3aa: CASSEGDISNQPQHF
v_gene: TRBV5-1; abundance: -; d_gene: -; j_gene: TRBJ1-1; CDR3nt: TGCGCCAGCAGCTTAATCCTTTCCCTCGGTACTGAAGCTTTCTTT; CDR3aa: CASSLILSLGTEAFF
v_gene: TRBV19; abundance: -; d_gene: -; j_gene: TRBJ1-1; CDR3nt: TGTGCCAGTAGTGTCGGCACGGGAGCTTTCTTT; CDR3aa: CASSVGTGAFF
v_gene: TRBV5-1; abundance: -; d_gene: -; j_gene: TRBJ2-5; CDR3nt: TGCGCCAGCAGCTTGGGGACACTAGCTTATTGGGAGTCCCGAGAGACCCAGTACTTC; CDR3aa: CASSLGTLAYWESRETQYF
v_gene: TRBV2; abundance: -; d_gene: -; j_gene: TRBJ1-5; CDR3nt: TGTGCCAGCAGTGAACAGGGTCTGGGCAATCAGCCCCAGCATTTT; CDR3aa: CASSEQGLGNQPQHF
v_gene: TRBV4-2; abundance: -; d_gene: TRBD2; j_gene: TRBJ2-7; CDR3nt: TGTGCCAGCAGCCGAGGACTAGCGGGAGTAATCGAGCAGTACTTC; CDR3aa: CASSRGLAGVIEQYF
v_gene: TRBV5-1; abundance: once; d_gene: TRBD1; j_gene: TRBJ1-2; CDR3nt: TGCGCCAGCAGCTTGGCCGGACAGGTCTATGGCTACACCTTC; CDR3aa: CASSLAGQVYGYTF
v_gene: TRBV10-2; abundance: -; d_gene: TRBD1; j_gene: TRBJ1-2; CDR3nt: TGCGCCAGCAGTGCCCGGCAGGGGGCAGATGGCTACACCTTC; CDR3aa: CASSARQGADGYTF
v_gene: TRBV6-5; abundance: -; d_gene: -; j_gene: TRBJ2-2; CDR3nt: TGTGCCACGAGGTCGGGGGACAACACCGGGGAGCTGTTTTTT; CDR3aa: CATRSGDNTGELFF
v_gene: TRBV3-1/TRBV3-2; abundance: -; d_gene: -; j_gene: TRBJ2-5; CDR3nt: TGTGCCAGCAGCCCATCGGGGGTCGGTGGGGAGACCCAGTACTTC; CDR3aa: CASSPSGVGGETQYF
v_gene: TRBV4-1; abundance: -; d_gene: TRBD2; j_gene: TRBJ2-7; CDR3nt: TGCGCCAGCAGCCAAGGCCTGACTAGCGGCATATACGAGCAGTACTTC; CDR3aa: CASSQGLTSGIYEQYF
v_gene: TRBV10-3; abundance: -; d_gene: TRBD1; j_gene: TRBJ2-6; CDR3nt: TGTGCCATCAGTGGCCAACAGGGGGTCTCTGGGGCCAACGTCCTGACTTTC; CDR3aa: CAISGQQGVSGANVLTF
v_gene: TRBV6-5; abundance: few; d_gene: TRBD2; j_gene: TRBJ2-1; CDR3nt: TGTGCCAGCAGGTCCGGGACTAGCGGCTACAATGAGCAGTTCTTC; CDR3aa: CASRSGTSGYNEQFF
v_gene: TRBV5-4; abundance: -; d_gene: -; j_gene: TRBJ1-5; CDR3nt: TGTGCCAGCAGCTTGGGGACAGATCAGCCCCAGCATTTT; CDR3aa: CASSLGTDQPQHF
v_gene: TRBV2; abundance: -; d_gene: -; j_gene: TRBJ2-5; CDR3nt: TGTGCCAGCATCCCCCTGAGAGGGAGGCGGGAGACCCAGTACTTC; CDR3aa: CASIPLRGRRETQYF
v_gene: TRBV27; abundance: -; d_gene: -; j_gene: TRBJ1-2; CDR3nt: TGTGCCAGCAGTTCGGTTCAGGGAGGTAACTATGGCTACACCTTC; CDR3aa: CASSSVQGGNYGYTF
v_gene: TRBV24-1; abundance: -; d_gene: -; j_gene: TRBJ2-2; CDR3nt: TGTGCCACCAGTGATCGACTCCTCGGGGAGGAGCTGTTTTTT; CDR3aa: CATSDRLLGEELFF
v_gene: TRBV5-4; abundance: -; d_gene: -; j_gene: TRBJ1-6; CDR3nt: TGTGCCAGCAGCTTTTCAGGATTCTATAATTCACCCCTCCACTTT; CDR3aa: CASSFSGFYNSPLHF
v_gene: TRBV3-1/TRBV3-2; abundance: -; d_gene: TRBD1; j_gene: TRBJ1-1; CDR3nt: TGTGCCAGCAGCCTCGGGACAGGTCGGGAAACTGAAGCTTTCTTT; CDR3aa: CASSLGTGRETEAFF
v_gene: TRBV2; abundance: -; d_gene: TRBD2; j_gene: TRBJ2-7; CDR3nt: TGTGCCAGCACGTCTAGCGGATACGAGCAGTACTTC; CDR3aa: CASTSSGYEQYF
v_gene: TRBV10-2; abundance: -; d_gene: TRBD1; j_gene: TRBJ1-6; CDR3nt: TGCGCCAGCAGTGGAGAGGACAGGCCCACTTCACCCCTCCACTTT; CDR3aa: CASSGEDRPTSPLHF
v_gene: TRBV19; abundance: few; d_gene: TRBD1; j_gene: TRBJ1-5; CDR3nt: TGTGCCAGTTCAGGGGGCTTATTTCAGCCCCAGCATTTT; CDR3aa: CASSGGLFQPQHF
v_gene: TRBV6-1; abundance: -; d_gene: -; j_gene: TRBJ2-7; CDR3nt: TGTGCCAGCAGAGAAGTGGGGGACACCCAAACGCTGCAGTACTTC; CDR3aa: CASREVGDTQTLQYF
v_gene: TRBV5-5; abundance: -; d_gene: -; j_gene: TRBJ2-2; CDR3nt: TGTGCCAGCAGGGGAGCTTTGGACACCGGGGAGCTGTTTTTT; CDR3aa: CASRGALDTGELFF